Shown below are 23 T cell receptor beta chains from a single sample sequenced in a study of PD-1 blockade in classical Hodgkin lymphoma (TCRdb year 2020). Library prep was done by the immunoSEQ multiplex PCR assay. TCRdb carries this immuneACCESS record with in-frame sequences only. Its versions omit some clonotypes, under half of them owing to an unresolved V gene in the studies checked, with the rest unexplained. This sample gives roughly 100,000 clones in total; more than 85% of them show up just once. The ten largest make up just under 2% of the sample. According to the study, the label for this sample's time point signals: cycle 4 day 1 (C4D1), after 5 to 7 weeks of nivolumab. Every trial patient had relapsed after autologous stem cell transplantation, and cohorts A, B and C differed in prior brentuximab vedotin exposure. The source material was peripheral blood mononuclear cells (PBMCs), sampled before the fourth cycle of nivolumab. These receptors were obtained from a human donor with classical Hodgkin lymphoma.

The chain couples TRBV5-1 to TRBJ2-7, with TRBD1 matching over 9 bases. This CDR3 spans 16 amino acids. Germline V gene sequence: CDR1 SGHRS, CDR2 YFSETQ. J gave up 1 base and V 0 bases, and 5 bases lay outside the gene matches. CDR3 amino acids: CASSLGLGTGSYEQYF. Written as DNA, the CDR3 is TGCGCCAGCAGCTTGGGGCTAGGGACAGGGTCCTACGAGCAGTACTTC.

J is TRBJ2-6 and V is TRBV6-5; D remains ambiguous. This CDR3 region has 15 residues. V shed 6 bases and J shed 2 bases, with 11 bases lying between them. In germline, CDR1 is MNHEY, CDR2 SVGAGI. The CDR3 loop is CASRISWAGANVLTF. The CDR3 coding sequence is TGTGCCAGCAGGATCAGTTGGGCTGGGGCCAACGTCCTGACTTTC.

The chain uses TRBV28 and TRBJ2-1; D remains unclear. The CDR3 loop spans 10 amino acids. Germline V gene data show CDR1 as MDHEN and CDR2 as SYDVKM. Trimming shortened V by 5 bases and J by 10 bases, and 6 bases separated the two germline ends. CDR3 region: CASSQFEQFF. The CDR3 DNA is TGTGCCAGCAGTCAATTCGAGCAGTTCTTC.

The chain carries TRBV15 and TRBJ2-2; 8 nucleotides align to TRBD1. This CDR3 is built from 15 residues. Germline values: CDR1 LNHNV, CDR2 YYDKDF (reference sequence). Unmatched junction bases numbered 6, after V lost 5 bases and J lost 4 bases. CDR3 nucleotide sequence: TGTGCCACCAGCGGAAGGACAGGGCCCACCGGGGAGCTGTTTTTT. Translated, it gives CATSGRTGPTGELFF.

V is TRBV5-1 and J is TRBJ2-3, with 11 positions matching TRBD1. The CDR3 is made up of 16 amino acids. J lost 5 bases, V lost 8 bases, and 13 bases had no gene match. The germline CDR1 and CDR2 sequences are SGHRS and YFSETQ. This chain's CDR3 is CASTAYRGQGGDTQYF. Written as DNA, the CDR3 is TGCGCCAGTACAGCTTATCGGGGACAGGGGGGAGATACGCAGTATTTT.

This clone was observed a handful of times. The CDR3 DNA reads as TGTGCCAGCAGTGAATCCGATTATAGCAATCAGCCCCAGCATTTT. It yields the protein CASSESDYSNQPQHF. This chain connects TRBV25-1 to TRBJ1-5; D not certain. From germline, CDR1 is MGHDK and CDR2 SYGVNS. The CDR3 is 15 amino acids. V was pared by 1 base and J by 0 bases, with 7 bases between.

J is TRBJ2-7 and V is TRBV4-1; TRBD1 matches at 8 bases. The trim removed 2 bases at V and 2 bases at J, leaving 2 bases unmatched. Germline CDR1 reads MGHRA; CDR2 reads YSYEKL. CDR3 length: 14 residues. This CDR3 reads CASSQRDRTYEQYF. The CDR3 nucleotides read TGCGCCAGCAGCCAACGGGACAGGACCTACGAGCAGTACTTC.

The chain combines TRBV5-3 with TRBJ2-5; TRBD1 matches 7 bases. TRBV5-3 is flagged as an ORF with uncertain function. The CDR3 is 15 residues long. V was pared by 4 bases and J by 3 bases, with 9 bases of the junction left unmatched. The CDR3 reads CARSGKGTDEETQYF. CDR3 DNA sequence: TGTGCCAGAAGCGGGAAGGGGACAGATGAAGAGACCCAGTACTTC.

The chain joins TRBV28 to TRBJ2-7; a weak D match, TRBD2 (6 bases). The germline V and J ends were trimmed by 1 base and 3 bases, with 13 bases remaining between them. CDR1 is MDHEN and CDR2 is SYDVKM in the germline V gene. CDR3 length equals 15 residues. Here the CDR3 reads CASSLSSGLIYEQYF. CDR3 coding DNA: TGTGCCAGCAGTTTATCCTCGGGACTTATCTACGAGCAGTACTTC.

This clone was detected once. The chain carries TRBV29-1 and TRBJ1-4, with D hard to call. There are 14 residues in the CDR3. The V end lost 6 bases, the J end lost 8 bases, and 19 bases lay between the germline ends. Germline V gene data show CDR1 as SQVTM and CDR2 as ANQGSEA. As DNA, the CDR3 is TGCAGCGTAGGAACCAGCGGCACAAGCGAAAAACTGTTTTTT. It specifies CSVGTSGTSEKLFF.

This chain uses TRBV5-8 with TRBJ2-1, with 8 nucleotides matching TRBD1. Germline lookup yields CDR1 SGHTS and CDR2 YDEGEE. V shed 2 bases, J shed 3 bases, and the junction held 10 bases outside the gene matches. There are 17 residues in the CDR3. For the CDR3, the DNA is TGTGCCAGCAGCTTTCCTTACGGGACAGGATTCTACAATGAGCAGTTCTTC. This codes for CASSFPYGTGFYNEQFF.

The gene calls are TRBV5-1 and TRBJ1-2; tentatively, D is TRBD1 (6 bases). CDR3 length: 15 residues. Trimming cost V 0 bases and J 2 bases, with 11 bases left between them. Germline CDR1 and CDR2: SGHRS and YFSETQ. The DNA for the CDR3 is TGCGCCAGCAGCTTGGGGTCAGGGGAGAACTATGGCTACACCTTC. Protein: CASSLGSGENYGYTF.

This chain links TRBV5-1 with TRBJ1-4, with D perhaps TRBD1 (5 bases). Germline V gene lookup returns CDR1 SGHRS and CDR2 YFSETQ. Trimming pared 0 bases from V and 4 bases from J, leaving 13 bases between. This CDR3 is built from 16 residues. CDR3 region: CASSLVGGNVNEKLFF. DNA of the CDR3: TGCGCCAGCAGCTTGGTCGGGGGAAACGTTAATGAAAAACTGTTTTTT.

V and J are TRBV10-1 and TRBJ1-2; 9 bases map to TRBD1. The CDR3 is 13 amino acids. J was trimmed by 8 bases and V by 5 bases; bases with no gene match: 6. Per the germline V gene, CDR1 is WNHNN and CDR2 is SYGVQD (reference sequence). The CDR3 region has the DNA TGCGCCAGCAGTCCCGGGACAGGGTACGGCTACACCTTC. Translated: CASSPGTGYGYTF.

CDR3 in amino acids: CASSDRRGTDYQETQYF. CDR3 nucleotide sequence: TGTGCCAGCAGTGACCGGAGGGGTACAGACTACCAAGAGACCCAGTACTTC. The rearrangement links TRBV28 to TRBJ2-5, with a weak D call TRBD2 (6 bases). The CDR3 consists of 17 residues. Trimming stripped 5 bases from V and 0 bases from J, with 19 bases between. Germline V gene lookup returns CDR1 MDHEN and CDR2 SYDVKM.

The chain is built from TRBV29-1 and TRBJ2-7, with a tentative D call TRBD2 (6 bases). CDR1 SQVTM and CDR2 ANQGSEA come from the germline V gene. Trimming removed 4 bases from V and 0 bases from J, with 13 bases in between. The length of the CDR3 is 14 residues. CDR3 nucleotide sequence: TGCAGCGTTGCAAGCGGGCGCCTCTCCTACGAGCAGTACTTC. It codes for CSVASGRLSYEQYF.

The chain joins TRBV5-5 to TRBJ2-7; no clear D. CDR1 is SGHKS, CDR2 YYEKEE, per germline (reference sequence). The CDR3 has 15 amino acids. Between the trimmed V and J ends, which lost 2 bases and 2 bases, there was a span of 14 bases. Here the CDR3 DNA reads TGTGCCAGCAGCTTACAGACGTCTACACCCTACGAGCAGTACTTC. Amino acids: CASSLQTSTPYEQYF.

CDR3 in amino acids: CASSFRGRGYTF. The CDR3 DNA sequence: TGTGCCAGCAGTTTCAGGGGGCGCGGCTACACCTTC. The chain combines TRBV28 with TRBJ1-2; 8 bases line up with TRBD1. From germline, CDR1 is MDHEN and CDR2 SYDVKM. The CDR3 loop spans 12 amino acids. J lost 8 bases, V lost 3 bases, and 2 bases had no gene match.

The V and J genes are TRBV9 and TRBJ1-1; D unresolved. Germline V gives CDR1 SGDLS, CDR2 YYNGEE. The CDR3 is 11 residues long. V lost 1 base, J lost 8 bases, and 6 bases lay in between. CDR3 coding DNA: TGTGCCAGCAGCGTAAGAGAAGAAGCTTTCTTT. It specifies CASSVREEAFF.

CDR3 in amino acids: CASSLQGDGYTF. DNA for the CDR3: TGTGCCAGCTCATTACAGGGGGATGGCTACACCTTC. V gene TRBV18 combines with J gene TRBJ1-2; 8 positions agree with TRBD1. Germline-derived CDR1 and CDR2 are KGHSH and LQKENI. Trimming took 5 bases from V and 6 from J; bases not matched to a gene: 2. This CDR3 region has 12 residues. The variable domain in full, completed from reference TRBV18 and TRBJ1-2, reads NAGVMQNPRHLVRRRGQEARLRCSPMKGHSHVYWYRQLPEEGLKFMVYLQKENIIDESGMPKERFSAEFPKEGPSILRIQQVVRGDSAAYFCASSLQGDGYTFGSGTRLTVV.

This clone occurred a few times. V gene TRBV6-5 combines with J gene TRBJ1-2; 10 bases agree with TRBD1. Looked up from germline, CDR1 is MNHEY and CDR2 is SVGAGI. The V segment lost 10 bases and the J segment 7 bases; nucleotides outside the gene matches: 6. The CDR3 consists of 12 residues. The CDR3 sequence: CATRQGAGGYTF. Written as DNA, the CDR3 is TGTGCCACCCGACAGGGGGCGGGTGGCTACACCTTC.

The count of this clone is one. This sequence joins TRBV25-1 and TRBJ2-7; TRBD2 is a possible D gene (6 bases). Between the trimmed V and J ends, which lost 5 bases and 5 bases, there was a span of 22 bases. The V gene's germline CDR1 is MGHDK and CDR2 SYGVNS. CDR3 length: 16 amino acids. The DNA for the CDR3 is TGTGCCAGCAGTCCCGGAAGGAGGGCCAGTCTCCACGAGCAGTACTTC. This sequence encodes CASSPGRRASLHEQYF.

V and J are TRBV5-1 and TRBJ1-1, with D tentatively TRBD1 (6 bases). The germline V and J ends were trimmed by 0 bases and 1 base, with 10 bases remaining between them. The CDR3 is 15 residues long. The germline V gene has CDR1 SGHRS and CDR2 YFSETQ. CDR3 coding DNA: TGCGCCAGCAGCTTGGTGCGGGGGCCGAACACTGAAGCTTTCTTT. It is translated as CASSLVRGPNTEAFF.